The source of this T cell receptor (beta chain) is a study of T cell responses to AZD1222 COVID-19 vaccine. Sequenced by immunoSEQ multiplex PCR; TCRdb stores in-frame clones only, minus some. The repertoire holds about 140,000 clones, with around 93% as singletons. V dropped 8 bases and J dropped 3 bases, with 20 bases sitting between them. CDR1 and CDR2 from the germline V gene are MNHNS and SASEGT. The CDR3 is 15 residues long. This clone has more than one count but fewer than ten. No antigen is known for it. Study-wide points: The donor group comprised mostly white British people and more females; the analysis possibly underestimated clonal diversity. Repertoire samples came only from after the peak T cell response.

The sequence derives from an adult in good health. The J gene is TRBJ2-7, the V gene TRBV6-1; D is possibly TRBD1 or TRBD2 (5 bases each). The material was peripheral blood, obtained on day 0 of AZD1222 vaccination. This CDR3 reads CASGLPGPTDYEQYF. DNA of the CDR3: TGTGCCAGCGGTCTTCCGGGACCCACCGACTACGAGCAGTACTTC.